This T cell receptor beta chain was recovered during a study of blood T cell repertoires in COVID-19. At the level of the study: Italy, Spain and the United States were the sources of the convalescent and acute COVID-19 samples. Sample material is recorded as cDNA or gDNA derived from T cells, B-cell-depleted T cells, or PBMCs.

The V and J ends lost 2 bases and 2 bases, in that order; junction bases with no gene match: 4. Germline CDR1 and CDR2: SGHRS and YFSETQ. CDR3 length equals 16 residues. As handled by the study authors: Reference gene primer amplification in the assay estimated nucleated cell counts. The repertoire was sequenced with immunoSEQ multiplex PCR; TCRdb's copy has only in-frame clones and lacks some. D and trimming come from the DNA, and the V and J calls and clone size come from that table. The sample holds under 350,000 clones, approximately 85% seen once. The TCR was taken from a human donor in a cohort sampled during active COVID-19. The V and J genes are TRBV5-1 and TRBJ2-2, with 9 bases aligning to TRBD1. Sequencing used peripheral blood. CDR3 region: CASSFGGQGNTGELFF. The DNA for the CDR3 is TGCGCCAGCAGCTTCGGGGGACAGGGAAACACCGGGGAGCTGTTTTTT.